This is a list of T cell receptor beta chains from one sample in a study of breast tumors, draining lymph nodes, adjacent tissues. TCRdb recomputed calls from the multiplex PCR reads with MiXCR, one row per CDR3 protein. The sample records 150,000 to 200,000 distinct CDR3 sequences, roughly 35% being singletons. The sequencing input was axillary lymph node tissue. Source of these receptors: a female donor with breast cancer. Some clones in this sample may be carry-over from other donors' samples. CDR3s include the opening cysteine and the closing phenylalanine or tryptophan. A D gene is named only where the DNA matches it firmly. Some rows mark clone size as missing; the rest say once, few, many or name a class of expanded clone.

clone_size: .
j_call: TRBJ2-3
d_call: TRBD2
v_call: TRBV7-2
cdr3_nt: TGTGCCAGCAGCTTGGAGCCAGCGGGAGGCCCCACAGATCCGCAGTATTTT
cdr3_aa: CASSLEPAGGPTDPQYF

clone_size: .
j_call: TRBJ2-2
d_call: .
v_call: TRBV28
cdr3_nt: TGTGCCAGTATCCGGGCCGTACTAAACACCCGGGAGCTGTTTTTT
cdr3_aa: CASIRAVLNTRELFF

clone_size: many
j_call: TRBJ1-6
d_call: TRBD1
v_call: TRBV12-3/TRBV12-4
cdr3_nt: TGTGCCAGCAAAGAGGACAGGGGGCCGATTTCACCCCTCCACTTT
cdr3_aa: CASKEDRGPISPLHF

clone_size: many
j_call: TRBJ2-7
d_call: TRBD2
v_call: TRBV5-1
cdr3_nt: TGCGCCAGCAGCTTGGGACTAGCGGGATTGGACGAGCAGTACTTC
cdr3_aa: CASSLGLAGLDEQYF

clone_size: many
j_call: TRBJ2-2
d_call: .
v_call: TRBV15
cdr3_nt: TGTGCCACCAGCCGAGGGGCACGGGAAGCCGGGGAGCTGTTTTTT
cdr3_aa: CATSRGAREAGELFF

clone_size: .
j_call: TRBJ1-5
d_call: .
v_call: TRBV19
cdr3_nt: TGTGCCAGTAGTATGGCAGGGGTAAAAGGCAATCAGCCCCAGCATTTT
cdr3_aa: CASSMAGVKGNQPQHF

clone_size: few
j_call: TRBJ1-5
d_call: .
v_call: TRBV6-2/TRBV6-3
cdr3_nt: TGTGCCAGCAAACCCGTGGGGAGAACGGGTCAGCCCCAGCATTTT
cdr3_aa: CASKPVGRTGQPQHF

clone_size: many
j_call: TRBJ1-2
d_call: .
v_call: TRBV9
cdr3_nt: TGTGCCAGCAGCGTAACTAGGGAGGCTAACTATGGCTACACCTTC
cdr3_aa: CASSVTREANYGYTF

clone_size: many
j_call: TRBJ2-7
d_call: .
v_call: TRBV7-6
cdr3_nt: TGTGCCAGCAGCTTAGCGCGAACGAACGAGCAGTACTTC
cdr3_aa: CASSLARTNEQYF

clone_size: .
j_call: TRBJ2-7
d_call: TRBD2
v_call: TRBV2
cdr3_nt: TGTGCCAGCAGGCCTAGCGGGAGCTACGAGCAGTACTTC
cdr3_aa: CASRPSGSYEQYF

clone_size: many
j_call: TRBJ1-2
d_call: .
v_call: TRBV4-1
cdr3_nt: TGCGCCAGCAGCCCACAAGCCGCCGGGGCCCCCAGACCGAACTATGGCTACACCTTC
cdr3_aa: CASSPQAAGAPRPNYGYTF

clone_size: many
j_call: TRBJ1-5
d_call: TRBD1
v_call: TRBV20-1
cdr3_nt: TGCAGTGCTAACCAAGACAGGGCGGGTCAGCCCCAGCATTTT
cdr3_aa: CSANQDRAGQPQHF

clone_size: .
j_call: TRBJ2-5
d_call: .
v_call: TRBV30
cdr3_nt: TGTGCCTGGAGCGCACAGGCTGGCGGGACCCAGTACTTC
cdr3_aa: CAWSAQAGGTQYF

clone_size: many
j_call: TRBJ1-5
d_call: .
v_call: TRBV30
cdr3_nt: TGTGCCTGGAGTGTAGGGTCAGGGAGGAATCAGCCCCAGCATTTT
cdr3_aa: CAWSVGSGRNQPQHF

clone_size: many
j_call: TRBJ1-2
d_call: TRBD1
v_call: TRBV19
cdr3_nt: TGTGCCAGTAGTCGCGTCCGGGACAGGAACTATGGCTACACCTTC
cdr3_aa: CASSRVRDRNYGYTF

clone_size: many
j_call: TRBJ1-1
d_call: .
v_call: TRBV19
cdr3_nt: TGTGCCAGTAGATCCCCGGGAGGTAGACAGAACACTGAAGCTTTCTTT
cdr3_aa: CASRSPGGRQNTEAFF

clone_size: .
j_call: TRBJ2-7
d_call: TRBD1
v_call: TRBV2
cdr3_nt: TGTGCCAGCAGTGCCGGACAGGGGGGACGGGAGCAGTACTTC
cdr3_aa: CASSAGQGGREQYF

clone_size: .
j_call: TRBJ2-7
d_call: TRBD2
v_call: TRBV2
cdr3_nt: TGTGCCAGCAGCGCAGGACTAGTTGACTACGAGCAGTACTTC
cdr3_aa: CASSAGLVDYEQYF

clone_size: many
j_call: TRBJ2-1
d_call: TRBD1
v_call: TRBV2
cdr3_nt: TGTGCCAGCAGTGGAACAGGGGGAGCATACAATGAGCAGTTCTTC
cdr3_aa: CASSGTGGAYNEQFF

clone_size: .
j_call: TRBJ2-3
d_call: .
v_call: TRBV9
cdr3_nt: TGTGCCAGCAGCGGCCTCGTTGGCACAGATACGCAGTATTTT
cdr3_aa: CASSGLVGTDTQYF

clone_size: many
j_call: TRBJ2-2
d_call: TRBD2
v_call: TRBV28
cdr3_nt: TGTGCCAGCATAGCGGGAGGGAACACCGGGGAGCTGTTTTTT
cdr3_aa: CASIAGGNTGELFF

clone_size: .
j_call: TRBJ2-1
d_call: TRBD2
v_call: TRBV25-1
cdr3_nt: TGTGCCAGCAGTCGGCTGGGGGGGGCCTACAATGAGCAGTTCTTC
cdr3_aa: CASSRLGGAYNEQFF

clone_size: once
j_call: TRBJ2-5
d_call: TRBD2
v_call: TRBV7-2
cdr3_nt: TGTGCCAGCAGCCCCCTAGCGGGAGGTGGGGAGACCCAGCACTTC
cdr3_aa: CASSPLAGGGETQHF

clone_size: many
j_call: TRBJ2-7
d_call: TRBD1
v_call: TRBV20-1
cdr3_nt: TGCAGTGCTAGGGTCCTAGACAGGGTACCCCCCTACGAGCAGTACTTC
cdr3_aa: CSARVLDRVPPYEQYF

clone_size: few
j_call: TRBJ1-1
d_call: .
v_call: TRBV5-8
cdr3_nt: TGTGCCAGCAGCCCCCGTTGGGTAGGGTTTGGTGAAGCTTTCTTT
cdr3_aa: CASSPRWVGFGEAFF

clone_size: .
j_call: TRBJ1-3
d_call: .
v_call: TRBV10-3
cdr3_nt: TGTGCCATCAGTGAATCCGTTTTAGGGAACACCATATATTTT
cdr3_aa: CAISESVLGNTIYF

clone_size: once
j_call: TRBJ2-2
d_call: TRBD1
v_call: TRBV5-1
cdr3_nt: TGCGCCAGCAGCTTGGGACAGGGATACGGCGGGGAGCTGTTTTTT
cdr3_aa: CASSLGQGYGGELFF

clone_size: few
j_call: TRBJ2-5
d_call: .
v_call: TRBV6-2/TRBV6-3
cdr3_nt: TGTGCCAGCAGTCACGGCCAGGGGGGCCAAGAGACCCAGTACTTC
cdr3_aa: CASSHGQGGQETQYF

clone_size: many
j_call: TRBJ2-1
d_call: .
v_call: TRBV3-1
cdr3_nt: TGTGCCAGCAGACCGAGGGGTAGATCCTACAATGAGCAGTTCTTC
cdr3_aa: CASRPRGRSYNEQFF

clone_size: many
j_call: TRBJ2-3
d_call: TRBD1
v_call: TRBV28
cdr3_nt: TGTGCCAGCAGCCGACCGACAGGGTCAGATACGCAGTATTTT
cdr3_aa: CASSRPTGSDTQYF

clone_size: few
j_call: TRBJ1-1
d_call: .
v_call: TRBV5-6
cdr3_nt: TGTGCCAGCAGCTTGGGGGGACAATCGAACACTGAAGCTTTCTTT
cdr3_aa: CASSLGGQSNTEAFF

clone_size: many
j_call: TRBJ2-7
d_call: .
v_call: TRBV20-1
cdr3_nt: TGCAGTGCGCATAGGACCCCGCAGACAGAATACTACGAGCAGTACTTC
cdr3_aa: CSAHRTPQTEYYEQYF

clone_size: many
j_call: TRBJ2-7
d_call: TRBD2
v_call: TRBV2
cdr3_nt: TGTGCCAGCAGCAGTACGACTAGCGGGTACGAGCAGTACTTC
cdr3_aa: CASSSTTSGYEQYF

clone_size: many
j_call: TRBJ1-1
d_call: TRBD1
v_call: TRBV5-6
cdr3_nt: TGTGCCAGCAGCTTACAGGGGGCGAACACTGAAGCTTTCTTT
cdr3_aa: CASSLQGANTEAFF

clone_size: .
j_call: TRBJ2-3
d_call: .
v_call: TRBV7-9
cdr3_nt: TGTGCCAGCAGCCGATCAATCGGTACGGATACGCAGTATTTT
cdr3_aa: CASSRSIGTDTQYF

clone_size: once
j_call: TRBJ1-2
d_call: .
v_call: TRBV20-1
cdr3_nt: TGCAGTGCTGGCCCGGGGGGCTATGGCTACACCTTC
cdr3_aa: CSAGPGGYGYTF

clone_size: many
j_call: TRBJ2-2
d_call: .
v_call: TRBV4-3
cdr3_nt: TGCGCCAGCAGCCAGCCCGGGGTCGGGAGGGAGCTGTTTTTT
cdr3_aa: CASSQPGVGRELFF

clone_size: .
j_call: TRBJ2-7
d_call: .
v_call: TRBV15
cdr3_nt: TGTGCCACCAGCAGAGACCGACTAGGGTCCTGCGAGCAGTACTTC
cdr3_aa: CATSRDRLGSCEQYF

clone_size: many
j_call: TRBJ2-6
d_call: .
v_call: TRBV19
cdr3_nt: TGTGCCAGTAGTATCATCTCTGGGGCCAACGTCCTGACTTTC
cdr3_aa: CASSIISGANVLTF

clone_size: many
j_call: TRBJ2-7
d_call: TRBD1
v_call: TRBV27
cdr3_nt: TGTGCCAGCAGTTTACCCGGGACAGGGCGGAGGGAGCAGTACTTC
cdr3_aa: CASSLPGTGRREQYF

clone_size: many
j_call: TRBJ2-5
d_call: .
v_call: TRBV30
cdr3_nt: TGTGCCTGGAGTGTAATGAGTCAAGAGACCCAGTACTTC
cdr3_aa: CAWSVMSQETQYF

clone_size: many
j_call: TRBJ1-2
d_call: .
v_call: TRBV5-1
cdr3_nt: TGCGCCAGCAGGGTTATGGGCCTCGGGCCCTATGGCTACACCTTC
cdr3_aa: CASRVMGLGPYGYTF

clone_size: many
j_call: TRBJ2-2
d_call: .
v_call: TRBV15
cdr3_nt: TGTGCCACCAGCAGAGATCCACCACAACTGAACACCGGGGAGCTGTTTTTT
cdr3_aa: CATSRDPPQLNTGELFF

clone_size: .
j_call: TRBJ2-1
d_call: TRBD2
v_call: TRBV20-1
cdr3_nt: TGCAGTACACCGGGACTAGTCTTAGATGAGCAGTTCTTC
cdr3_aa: CSTPGLVLDEQFF

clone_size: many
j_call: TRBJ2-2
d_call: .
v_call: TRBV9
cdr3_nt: TGTGCCAGCAGCGTGCCCAGGGGGGCTACCGAGAACACCGGGGAGCTGTTTTTT
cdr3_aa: CASSVPRGATENTGELFF